The 5 T cell receptor beta chains in this list originate from one sample, sequenced in a study of T cell responses to AZD1222 COVID-19 vaccine. Produced via immunoSEQ multiplex PCR; TCRdb's table is partial and in-frame only. The repertoire consists of 150,000 to 160,000 clones, with about 92% occurring once and the leading ten covering 15% to 20%. The material sequenced was peripheral blood, taken on day 0 of AZD1222 vaccination. These receptors all come from an adult in good health.

The rearrangement uses TRBV27 and TRBJ1-5; D uncertain. This CDR3 contains 13 residues. Trimming stripped 5 bases from V and 5 bases from J, with 10 bases between. CDR1 is MNHEY, CDR2 SMNVEV, per germline (reference sequence). The CDR3 DNA reads as TGTGCCAGCAGTCCCGGAAGGGATCAGCCCCAGCATTTT. This sequence encodes CASSPGRDQPQHF.

The chain carries TRBV6-5 and TRBJ1-6; D uncertain. Trimming shortened V by 2 bases and J by 8 bases, and 10 bases separated the two germline ends. CDR3 length: 14 amino acids. Germline V gene lookup returns CDR1 MNHEY and CDR2 SVGAGI. The CDR3 sequence: CASSYHDLDSPLHF. CDR3 in DNA: TGTGCCAGCAGTTACCACGACTTGGATTCACCCCTCCACTTT.

V usage is TRBV5-1 and J usage is TRBJ2-3; D ambiguous. Trimming pared 5 bases from V and 0 bases from J, leaving 13 bases between. CDR3 size: 15 residues. CDR1 is SGHRS, CDR2 YFSETQ, per germline. CDR3 nucleotides: TGCGCCAGCAGACTGCGTTCGCCTAGCACAGATACGCAGTATTTT. Translated, it gives CASRLRSPSTDTQYF.

This clone was seen only once. V and J are TRBV7-2 and TRBJ1-3, with D possibly TRBD1 on 5 matching bases. CDR3 length: 15 amino acids. Trimming took 6 bases from V and 2 from J, leaving 14 bases between them. Germline assignment: CDR1 SGHTA and CDR2 FQGNSA. The CDR3 bases are TGTGCCAGCAGGGAAACAGGCGACGCTGGAAACACCATATATTTT. It codes for CASRETGDAGNTIYF.

The V call is TRBV14, the J call TRBJ2-1; TRBD2 matches 11 bases. The CDR3 consists of 18 residues. Germline CDR1 SGHDN, CDR2 FVKESK. The V and J ends lost 2 bases and 0 bases, in that order; junction bases with no gene match: 6. CDR3 region: CASSQLTSGVSSYNEQFF. As DNA, the CDR3 is TGTGCCAGCAGCCAACTGACTAGCGGGGTCAGCTCCTACAATGAGCAGTTCTTC. Together with reference TRBV14 and TRBJ2-1, the CDR3 gives the full variable domain: EAGVTQFPSHSVIEKGQTVTLRCDPISGHDNLYWYRRVMGKEIKFLLHFVKESKQDESGMPNNRFLAERTGGTYSTLKVQPAELEDSGVYFCASSQLTSGVSSYNEQFFGPGTRLTVL.